A single sample is the source of the 23 T cell receptor beta chains below, sequenced in a study of cytomegalovirus exposure and HLA in healthy donors. It was with 60 Vbeta and 13 Jbeta primers that the PCR ran. The data were produced by immunoSEQ multiplex PCR, yet TCRdb's version contains in-frame clones alone and is incomplete. Here the sample spans about 140,000 clones, 70% to 80% being singletons. Material: PBMCs. The receptors stem from a woman in her 50s in good health and CMV-seropositive.

This chain joins TRBV7-9 and TRBJ1-5, with a possible D match to TRBD1 (5 bases). V was clipped by 5 bases and J by 0 bases, with 17 bases between them. Germline lookup yields CDR1 SEHNR and CDR2 FQNEAQ (reference sequence). This CDR3 comprises 17 residues. In DNA form, the CDR3 reads TGTGCCAGCAGCCTAACCCCCTCGGGGGATAGCAATCAGCCCCAGCATTTT. Translation: CASSLTPSGDSNQPQHF.

The V and J genes are TRBV9 and TRBJ1-2; 7 nucleotides match TRBD1. This CDR3 is built from 16 residues. The germline CDR1 and CDR2 sequences are SGDLS and YYNGEE. V lost 3 bases to trimming and J lost 4 bases; unmatched junction nucleotides: 12. The CDR3 nucleotides read TGTGCCAGCAGCGATTCTGCGGACAGGAGATTCTATGGCTACACCTTC. It codes for CASSDSADRRFYGYTF.

This clone was detected only once. The CDR3 here is CAISDPPGSREQYF. For the CDR3, the DNA is TGTGCCATCAGTGACCCTCCGGGATCGAGGGAGCAGTACTTC. The J gene is TRBJ2-7, the V gene TRBV10-3; weak D call: TRBD2 (5 bases). This CDR3 region has 14 residues. V dropped 3 bases and J dropped 7 bases, with 16 bases sitting between them. CDR1 ENHRY and CDR2 SYGVKD come from the germline V gene.

The V call is TRBV7-2, the J call TRBJ2-4; D gene uncertain. The germline CDR1 and CDR2 sequences are SGHTA and FQGNSA. Trimming pared 4 bases from V and 1 base from J, leaving 8 bases between. The CDR3 is made up of 14 amino acids. CDR3 sequence: CASSYSMAKNIQYF. The CDR3 DNA reads TGTGCCAGCAGCTACAGCATGGCCAAAAACATTCAGTACTTC.

The V gene is TRBV6-5, the J gene TRBJ2-5; TRBD1 matches 7 bases. CDR1 MNHEY and CDR2 SVGAGI come from the germline V gene. J lost 5 bases, V lost 6 bases, and 9 bases had no gene match. This CDR3 is built from 14 residues. The CDR3 spells CASSPSGGRETQYF. CDR3 nucleotide sequence: TGTGCCAGCAGCCCGTCAGGGGGTCGGGAGACCCAGTACTTC.

This clone was recorded a few times. The same CDR3 also results from other DNA sequences found in this sample. The V and J genes are TRBV27 and TRBJ2-7, with 11 bases matching TRBD1. The germline V gene encodes CDR1 MNHEY and CDR2 SMNVEV (reference sequence). After removal of 4 bases from V and 5 bases from J, the junction contained 7 bases not matched to a gene. There are 15 residues in the CDR3. This CDR3 reads CASSSGQGGFHEQYF. The CDR3 nucleotides are TGTGCCAGCAGTTCGGGACAGGGGGGTTTCCACGAGCAGTACTTC.

This clone appeared once. The genes are TRBV7-2 and TRBJ2-7; 12 nucleotides match TRBD1. J was trimmed by 6 bases and V by 4 bases; bases with no gene match: 4. The CDR3 loop spans 14 amino acids. The germline gives CDR1 SGHTA, CDR2 FQGNSA. The CDR3 reads CASSSRDRGREQYF. Here the CDR3 DNA reads TGTGCCAGCAGCTCAAGGGACAGGGGGCGCGAGCAGTACTTC. Full variable domain (missing parts from reference TRBV7-2 and TRBJ2-7): GAGVSQSPSNKVTEKGKDVELRCDPISGHTALYWYRQSLGQGLEFLIYFQGNSAPDKSGLPSDRFSAERTGGSVSTLTIQRTQQEDSAVYLCASSSRDRGREQYFGPGTRLTVT.

The genes are TRBV27 and TRBJ2-4, with D possibly TRBD1 on 6 matching bases. CDR3 size: 14 residues. From germline, CDR1 is MNHEY and CDR2 SMNVEV (reference sequence). Trimming took 3 bases from V and 8 from J, leaving 14 bases between them. CDR3 nucleotide sequence: TGTGCCAGCAGTTTGAGCAGGGGATGGGACATTCAGTACTTC. It encodes CASSLSRGWDIQYF.

The gene calls are TRBV7-6 and TRBJ1-5; TRBD1 might be the D (5 bases). The CDR3 sequence is 18 residues long. Germline V gives CDR1 SGHVS, CDR2 FNYEAQ. Trimming left V 5 bases short and J 0 bases short, with 20 bases between. For the CDR3, the DNA is TGTGCCAGCAGCCCGACCCTCCAGGGATGGGATAGCAATCAGCCCCAGCATTTT. Its protein is CASSPTLQGWDSNQPQHF.

This clone was detected once. The V and J genes are TRBV7-9 and TRBJ2-1; 10 bases are a match to TRBD2. CDR3 size: 15 residues. Germline trimming cut 7 bases from V and 6 bases from J; bases unmatched to any gene: 9. Germline CDR1 SEHNR, CDR2 FQNEAQ (reference sequence). The DNA of the CDR3 is TGTGCCAGCACTCTAGAACTAGCGGGGCTCAATGAGCAGTTCTTC. Translating gives CASTLELAGLNEQFF.

This clone was observed a handful of times. V gene TRBV2 combines with J gene TRBJ2-7; 8 bases match TRBD1. Trimming at V came to 4 bases and at J to 4 bases, leaving 6 bases not matched to a gene. This CDR3 is 14 amino acids long. Germline CDR1 is SNHLY and CDR2 is FYNNEI. CDR3 DNA: TGTGCCAGCAGTGTAAACAGGGGGATTTACGAGCAGTACTTC. Amino acids: CASSVNRGIYEQYF.

The table lists this clone with a count of one. The chain uses TRBV6-6 and TRBJ1-2, with 8 bases aligning to TRBD1. V lost 6 bases, J lost 5 bases, and 5 bases stayed unmatched. Per the germline V gene, CDR1 is MNHNY and CDR2 is SVGAGI (reference sequence). CDR3 length: 13 residues. CDR3: CASSSDRGYGYTF. The CDR3 bases are TGTGCCAGCAGCTCAGACAGGGGATATGGCTACACCTTC.

V and J are TRBV4-3 and TRBJ2-7; D gene unclear. This CDR3 has 14 residues. From germline, CDR1 is LGHNA and CDR2 YSLEER. Trimming pared 0 bases from V and 3 bases from J, leaving 9 bases between. As DNA, the CDR3 is TGCGCCAGCAGCCAAGAAACATTCAGCTACGAGCAGTACTTC. Its translation is CASSQETFSYEQYF.

The CDR3 DNA follows: TGCGCCAGCAGCATCTGGGAGGGGGAGCAGTACTTC. Encoded protein: CASSIWEGEQYF. The chain couples TRBV5-1 to TRBJ2-7; 7 bases agree with TRBD2. CDR1 and CDR2 (germline): SGHRS, YFSETQ. The CDR3 is made up of 12 amino acids. V lost 4 bases and J lost 7; bases outside the gene matches: 5. The entire variable domain, with the rest obtained from reference TRBV5-1 and TRBJ2-7, is as follows: KAGVTQTPRYLIKTRGQQVTLSCSPISGHRSVSWYQQTPGQGLQFLFEYFSETQRNKGNFPGRFSGRQFSNSRSEMNVSTLELGDSALYLCASSIWEGEQYFGPGTRLTVT.

The V and J genes are TRBV7-3 and TRBJ2-2; D might be TRBD2 (6 bases). The CDR3 totals 14 residues. CDR1 is SGHTA and CDR2 is FQGTGA in the germline V gene. Trimming removed 9 bases at V and 1 base at J, with 12 bases between. In DNA, the CDR3 is TGTGCCAGTTCCTCGGGACTGAACACCGGGGAGCTGTTTTTT. Its translation is CASSSGLNTGELFF.

The gene calls are TRBV19 and TRBJ1-1; 9 nucleotides line up with TRBD1. The CDR3 totals 14 residues. V trimming: 7 bases; J trimming: 5 bases; junction bases outside the gene matches: 8. Germline V gives CDR1 LNHDA, CDR2 SQIVND (reference sequence). The CDR3 region is CASTSRQGGTEAFF. For the CDR3, the DNA is TGTGCCAGTACCTCTCGACAGGGGGGGACTGAAGCTTTCTTT.

The chain has TRBV12-5 and TRBJ1-1; maybe TRBD1 (5 bases). Germline V lookup: CDR1 LGHNT, CDR2 FRNRAP. V was cut by 7 bases and J by 1 base, with 19 bases left in between. This CDR3 contains 16 residues. CDR3 loop: CASDLQGLVRNTEAFF. CDR3 nucleotides: TGTGCTAGTGACCTCCAGGGCCTCGTAAGGAACACTGAAGCTTTCTTT.

This clone has more than one count but fewer than ten. V usage is TRBV5-5 and J usage is TRBJ2-2; the D gene is possibly TRBD1 (5 bases). Trimming cost V 4 bases and J 1 base, with 11 bases left between them. CDR1 is SGHKS and CDR2 is YYEKEE in the germline V gene (reference sequence). This CDR3 has 15 residues. Here the CDR3 DNA reads TGTGCCAGCAGCCCCGGACAAGGGAACACCGGGGAGCTGTTTTTT. Encoded protein: CASSPGQGNTGELFF.

This rearrangement joins TRBV2 to TRBJ2-1; TRBD2 matches 7 bases. The CDR3 covers 14 residues. Germline CDR1 SNHLY, CDR2 FYNNEI. After removal of 6 bases from V and 7 bases from J, the junction contained 9 bases not matched to a gene. CDR3 loop: CASRDGLVANEQFF. In nucleotides, the CDR3 is TGTGCCAGCAGGGACGGACTAGTAGCGAATGAGCAGTTCTTC.

The genes are TRBV28 and TRBJ2-6; the D gene is possibly TRBD2 (5 bases). Germline V gene lookup returns CDR1 MDHEN and CDR2 SYDVKM. The CDR3 has 18 amino acids. Trimming stripped 4 bases from V and 0 bases from J, with 16 bases between. The DNA of the CDR3 is TGTGCCAGCAGTTCCCGGACTGGGAGAAACTCTGGGGCCAACGTCCTGACTTTC. This encodes CASSSRTGRNSGANVLTF.

The V and J genes are TRBV11-2 and TRBJ2-1; 11 bases agree with TRBD2. Germline lookup yields CDR1 SGHAT and CDR2 FQNNGV. J lost 6 bases, V lost 4 bases, and 11 bases had no gene match. The CDR3 totals 17 residues. CDR3 amino acids: CASSSPIAGGASNEQFF. The CDR3 DNA sequence: TGTGCCAGCAGCTCCCCTATAGCGGGGGGGGCCAGCAATGAGCAGTTCTTC.

The genes are TRBV5-1 and TRBJ2-2; the D gene is possibly TRBD2 (6 bases). The V and J ends lost 7 bases and 6 bases respectively, with 22 bases between them. Germline V CDR1 and CDR2: SGHRS, YFSETQ. The CDR3 length is 16 residues. The CDR3, as DNA: TGCGCCAGCGGCCTCTACCCTAGCGCTGACGCCGGGGAGCTGTTTTTT. Amino acid sequence: CASGLYPSADAGELFF.

V and J are TRBV9 and TRBJ2-5; 12 nucleotides match TRBD2. Trimming at V came to 0 bases and at J to 0 bases, leaving 12 bases not matched to a gene. The length of the CDR3 is 20 residues. Looked up from germline, CDR1 is SGDLS and CDR2 is YYNGEE. Here the CDR3 DNA reads TGTGCCAGCAGCGTAGCTCCCGTGACTAGCGGGGGAGGGAACCAAGAGACCCAGTACTTC. Translation gives CASSVAPVTSGGGNQETQYF.